These 15 T cell receptor beta chains were all obtained from the same sample, sequenced in a study of cytomegalovirus exposure and HLA in healthy donors. Researchers ran the PCR with 60 Vbeta and 13 Jbeta primers. This table comes from immunoSEQ multiplex PCR, and its TCRdb copy is limited to in-frame clones, with some not included. The sample includes 110,000 to 150,000 clones, roughly 78% seen only once; the top ten take about 2.9%. The sample consisted of PBMCs. The receptors here all came from a female donor in good health and CMV-seronegative.

The genes are TRBV10-3 and TRBJ1-1; no reliable D call. Germline CDR1 reads ENHRY; CDR2 reads SYGVKD. V dropped 0 bases and J dropped 1 base, with 9 bases sitting between them. This CDR3 is built from 15 residues. In nucleotides, the CDR3 is TGTGCCATCAGTGAGTCGATAGGCGGGAACACTGAAGCTTTCTTT. This gives the protein CAISESIGGNTEAFF.

The V gene is TRBV7-9, the J gene TRBJ2-1; 13 positions match TRBD2. V lost 4 bases and J lost 10; bases outside the gene matches: 4. The germline gives CDR1 SEHNR, CDR2 FQNEAQ (reference sequence). The CDR3 covers 14 residues. Written as DNA, the CDR3 is TGTGCCAGCAGCTCCACTAGCGGGAGGGAAGAGCAGTTCTTC. This encodes CASSSTSGREEQFF. Supplemented by reference TRBV7-9 and TRBJ2-1, the full variable domain reads DTGVSQNPRHKITKRGQNVTFRCDPISEHNRLYWYRQTLGQGPEFLTYFQNEAQLEKSRLLSDRFSAERPKGSFSTLEIQRTEQGDSAMYLCASSSTSGREEQFFGPGTRLTVL.

The chain uses TRBV28 and TRBJ2-7, with 9 bases identical to TRBD1. Germline assignment: CDR1 MDHEN and CDR2 SYDVKM. The CDR3 has 14 amino acids. The ends lost 4 bases at V and 6 bases at J; junction bases unmatched: 7. In DNA form, the CDR3 reads TGTGCCAGCAGTTCCGGGACAGGGCCCGGCGAGCAGTACTTC. Its protein product is CASSSGTGPGEQYF.

This clone was seen just once. The chain couples TRBV9 to TRBJ1-6; no firm D call. V gave up 2 bases and J gave up 0 bases, with 6 bases separating them. Germline V gene sequence: CDR1 SGDLS, CDR2 YYNGEE. CDR3 length equals 15 residues. CDR3 sequence: CASSVRGSYNSPLHF. The CDR3 DNA sequence: TGTGCCAGCAGCGTGCGGGGCTCCTATAATTCACCCCTCCACTTT.

This chain links TRBV28 with TRBJ1-5; 7 bases line up with TRBD1. Germline V gives CDR1 MDHEN, CDR2 SYDVKM. J gave up 5 bases and V 8 bases, and 9 bases lay outside the gene matches. The CDR3 contains 14 residues. The CDR3 here is CASEKNRGDQPQHF. The CDR3 nucleotides are TGTGCCAGCGAAAAAAACAGGGGCGATCAGCCCCAGCATTTT.

V usage is TRBV4-2 and J usage is TRBJ1-1; 8 positions agree with TRBD1. Looked up from germline, CDR1 is LGHNA and CDR2 is YNFKEQ. CDR3 length equals 14 residues. V shed 4 bases and J 1 base; nucleotides not matched to a gene: 2. CDR3 bases: TGTGCCAGCAGCCTAGGACAGGGGAACACTGAAGCTTTCTTT. It translates to CASSLGQGNTEAFF.

V and J are TRBV2 and TRBJ2-6; weak D call: TRBD2 (5 bases). The CDR3 loop spans 17 amino acids. V was shortened by 5 bases and J by 1 base, with 15 bases between the two germline ends. Per the germline V gene, CDR1 is SNHLY and CDR2 is FYNNEI. DNA of the CDR3: TGTGCCAGCAGTTTGGAGGACTGGCCGTCTGGGGCCAACGTCCTGACTTTC. Protein sequence: CASSLEDWPSGANVLTF.

The gene calls are TRBV4-1 and TRBJ2-2; tentative D call: TRBD2 (6 bases). V was clipped by 0 bases and J by 5 bases, with 25 bases between them. The CDR3 sequence is 20 residues long. Germline V lookup: CDR1 MGHRA, CDR2 YSYEKL. CDR3 bases: TGCGCCAGCAGCCAAGACCAATTTCGGAGGGAAATTGGGACGACCGGGGAGCTGTTTTTT. Translation gives CASSQDQFRREIGTTGELFF.

The J gene is TRBJ2-7, the V gene TRBV11-2, with D possibly being TRBD1 (6 bases). CDR3 size: 14 residues. V dropped 5 bases and J dropped 2 bases, with 13 bases sitting between them. Looked up from germline, CDR1 is SGHAT and CDR2 is FQNNGV. The CDR3 bases are TGTGCCAGCAGCCCAGGGGTTCCCACCTACGAGCAGTACTTC. Translated: CASSPGVPTYEQYF. The entire variable domain, with the rest obtained from reference TRBV11-2 and TRBJ2-7, is as follows: EAGVAQSPRYKIIEKRQSVAFWCNPISGHATLYWYQQILGQGPKLLIQFQNNGVVDDSQLPKDRFSAERLKGVDSTLKIQPAKLEDSAVYLCASSPGVPTYEQYFGPGTRLTVT.

The chain has TRBV9 and TRBJ2-7; 11 bases map to TRBD2. The germline V gene encodes CDR1 SGDLS and CDR2 YYNGEE. This CDR3 has 15 amino acids. With 0 bases clipped from V and 5 bases from J, the junction kept 4 bases outside the gene matches. CDR3 loop: CASSVELAGANEQYF. The CDR3 DNA is TGTGCCAGCAGCGTAGAACTAGCGGGGGCTAACGAGCAGTACTTC. Looking up the rest from reference TRBV9 and TRBJ2-7 gives the full variable domain: DSGVTQTPKHLITATGQRVTLRCSPRSGDLSVYWYQQSLDQGLQFLIQYYNGEERAKGNILERFSAQQFPDLHSELNLSSLELGDSALYFCASSVELAGANEQYFGPGTRLTVT.

The rearrangement links TRBV30 to TRBJ1-5; a possible D gene is TRBD1 (5 bases). V lost 7 bases, J lost 9 bases, and 16 bases lay in between. Germline lookup yields CDR1 GTSNPN and CDR2 SVGIG (reference sequence). CDR3 length equals 12 residues. The CDR3 here is CASKASGGPQHF. In DNA, the CDR3 is TGTGCCTCAAAGGCGTCCGGGGGGCCCCAGCATTTT.

Notes on this clone: One end of the junction does not line up with germline, which may come from a read error. The chain couples TRBV6-5 to TRBJ1-2; D unclear. CDR1 and CDR2 (germline): MNHEY, SVGAGI. The CDR3 is made up of 13 amino acids. The CDR3 protein is CASSYYSGYGYPF. CDR3 nucleotides: TGTGCCAGCAGTTATTACAGTGGATATGGCTACCCCTTC.

This rearrangement joins TRBV5-1 to TRBJ1-5, with TRBD1 identical over 7 bases. The V gene end was trimmed by 0 bases and the J gene end by 7 bases; junction bases not matched to a gene: 10. There are 16 residues in the CDR3. CDR1 SGHRS and CDR2 YFSETQ come from the germline V gene. CDR3 sequence reads: CASSLGVGGGRQPQHF. The CDR3 DNA follows: TGCGCCAGCAGCTTGGGGGTAGGGGGCGGGCGGCAGCCCCAGCATTTT.

A remark on this clone: Germline is not matched at one junction end, which may reflect a read error. The genes are TRBV7-2 and TRBJ1-2; D gene unclear. CDR3 length: 13 residues. CDR1 is SGHTA, CDR2 FQGNSA, per germline. CDR3 bases: TGTGCCAGCAGCTTAGGACGGAACTATGGCTACCCCTTC. Its translation is CASSLGRNYGYPF.

The chain uses TRBV6-1 and TRBJ1-6, with a tentative D call TRBD1 (6 bases). The CDR3 spans 17 residues. The V end lost 3 bases, the J end lost 6 bases, and 18 bases lay between the germline ends. CDR1 is MNHNS and CDR2 is SASEGT in the germline V gene. The CDR3 region is CASSDTGRMGINSPLHF. The CDR3 nucleotides are TGTGCCAGCAGTGACACAGGGAGAATGGGGATTAATTCACCCCTCCACTTT.